This T cell receptor beta chain was found in a study of blood T cell repertoires in COVID-19. Across the whole study: From the United States, Italy and Spain came samples of acute and convalescent COVID-19. T cells, B-cell-depleted T cells, or PBMCs provided the cDNA or gDNA that served as material.

Original data processing: From reference gene primer amplification, estimates of nucleated cell counts were derived. The data were produced by immunoSEQ multiplex PCR, yet TCRdb's version contains in-frame clones alone and is incomplete. D and trimming come from the DNA, and the V and J calls and clone size come from that table. The repertoire consists of over 10,000 clones, with 75% to 90% occurring once and the leading ten covering less than 6%. The CDR3 is 14 residues long. Between the trimmed V and J ends, which lost 3 bases and 0 bases, there was a span of 9 bases. CDR1 and CDR2 from the germline V gene are GTSNPN and SVGIG (reference sequence).

This TCR was sampled from a human donor in a cohort sampled during active COVID-19. Sequencing was carried out using peripheral blood. The gene calls are TRBV30 and TRBJ2-1; tentative D call: TRBD2 (5 bases). Written as DNA, the CDR3 is TGTGCCTGGAGCGGGCTAGCCTCCTACAATGAGCAGTTCTTC. It yields the protein CAWSGLASYNEQFF. The variable domain in full, with the rest retrieved from reference TRBV30 and TRBJ2-1, is SQTIHQWPATLVQPVGSPLSLECTVEGTSNPNLYWYRQAAGRGLQLLFYSVGIGQISSEVPQNLSASRPQDRQFILSSKKLLLSDSGFYLCAWSGLASYNEQFFGPGTRLTVL.